A selection of T cell receptor beta chains follows, all from one sample in a study of blood T cell repertoires in COVID-19. Sequenced by immunoSEQ multiplex PCR; TCRdb stores in-frame clones only, minus some. The sample lists about 160,000 clones, 75% to 85% occurring once. Input material: PBMCs or T cells enriched from blood (not recorded which). These TCRs come from a man in his forties who had recovered from COVID-19. Both conserved end residues are part of each CDR3. A D gene is named only where the DNA matches it firmly. A clone size is listed for some rows: how often the clone was seen (once, few, many), or a class if it is expanded.

NA	TRBJ2-2	NA	TRBV3-1/TRBV3-2	TGTGCCAGCAGCCTCCCTACCGGGGAGCTGTTTTTT	CASSLPTGELFF
NA	TRBJ2-3	NA	TRBV5-1	TGCGCCAGCAGCGAGGTGGGGGGGCTTAAGGCAGATACGCAGTATTTT	CASSEVGGLKADTQYF
NA	TRBJ1-2	NA	TRBV11-1	TGTGCCAGCAGCGCCACGGGAGGGGCAACCTATGGCTACACCTTC	CASSATGGATYGYTF
NA	TRBJ2-2	NA	TRBV18	TGTGCCAGCTCTGTAACCGGGGAGCTGTTTTTT	CASSVTGELFF
TRBD1	TRBJ2-3	NA	TRBV7-9	TGTGCCAGCAGCTTGGGGGACAGAAGCACAGATACGCAGTATTTT	CASSLGDRSTDTQYF
TRBD1	TRBJ1-2	once	TRBV27	TGTGCCAGCAGTAGCTTAGGGGGCCATGGCTACACCTTC	CASSSLGGHGYTF
NA	TRBJ1-1	once	TRBV6-5	TGTGCCAGCAGTTTCCGGGAGAACACTGAAGCTTTCTTT	CASSFRENTEAFF
NA	TRBJ1-1	NA	TRBV30	TGTGCCTGGACTTGGGGGGACACTGAAGCTTTCTTT	CAWTWGDTEAFF
NA	TRBJ2-5	NA	TRBV19	TGTGCCAGTAGCCCCTTTGAGGGCGGGGTACGAGAGACCCAGTACTTC	CASSPFEGGVRETQYF
NA	TRBJ1-2	few	TRBV6-1	TGTGCCAGCAGTGACAGGGATATAAGGGTTTATGGCTACACCTTC	CASSDRDIRVYGYTF
NA	TRBJ1-1	NA	TRBV5-4	TGTGCCAGCAGCTTCGGGACTAACACTGAAGCTTTCTTT	CASSFGTNTEAFF
NA	TRBJ2-5	NA	TRBV5-1	TGCGCCAGCAGCACGATGCGCCCAGGTACGGGGGAGACCCAGTACTTC	CASSTMRPGTGETQYF
NA	TRBJ1-1	NA	TRBV4-1	TGCGCCAGCAGCCAGGCGGGGGGTGAAGCTTTCTTT	CASSQAGGEAFF
TRBD1	TRBJ1-1	NA	TRBV18	TGTGCCAGCTCACCTTCCCTAACAGGGGGGCTCGCTGAAGCTTTCTTT	CASSPSLTGGLAEAFF
NA	TRBJ2-7	NA	TRBV11-2	TGTGCCAGCAGCTTGGAGGGGACAGACTACGAGCAGTACTTC	CASSLEGTDYEQYF
NA	TRBJ1-5	NA	TRBV11-3	TGTGCCAGCAGCTTAGTCGGCAATCAGCCCCAGCATTTT	CASSLVGNQPQHF
NA	TRBJ2-2	NA	TRBV2	TGTGCCAGCAGTGACGGTTACACCGGGGAGCTGTTTTTT	CASSDGYTGELFF
NA	TRBJ1-6	NA	TRBV30	TGTGCCTGGAGTTTCCAGACAGGTTCACCCCTCCACTTT	CAWSFQTGSPLHF
NA	TRBJ1-2	NA	TRBV27	TGTGCCAGCAGTTTATCTCCAGGGGAGGGCAGGGACTACACCTTC	CASSLSPGEGRDYTF
NA	TRBJ2-7	NA	TRBV30	TGTGCCTGCACCTCAGGGCAGGGCCTGTCCTCCTACGAGCAGTACTTC	CACTSGQGLSSYEQYF
NA	TRBJ2-2	NA	TRBV7-9	TGTGCCAGCAGCTTTTCCCCAGGGTGGGGCACCGGGGAGCTGTTTTTT	CASSFSPGWGTGELFF
NA	TRBJ1-5	NA	TRBV21-1	TGTGCCAGCAGCACCCGGGGCCCAGACAGGTTTAAGGGTACTCAGCCCCAGCATTTT	CASSTRGPDRFKGTQPQHF
TRBD1	TRBJ2-1	NA	TRBV14	TGTGCCAGCAGCCGACAGGGGGCCATTTCCAATGAGCAGTTCTTC	CASSRQGAISNEQFF
NA	TRBJ2-1	NA	TRBV5-6	TGTGCCAGCGCACCCATGGGGGCAGGGGCAAAAGGCAATGAGCAGTTCTTC	CASAPMGAGAKGNEQFF
NA	TRBJ1-1	NA	TRBV6-5	TGTGCCAGCAGTCCGTTCGACCAGGGGTGGTCTTTCTTT	CASSPFDQGWSFF
NA	TRBJ1-1	NA	TRBV3-1/TRBV3-2	TGTGCCAGCCGGAGGGAGGGCTCTGGTGAAGCTTTCTTT	CASRREGSGEAFF
TRBD1	TRBJ1-5	NA	TRBV23-1	TGCGCCAGCAGTCATGTGGGGACAGCTGATCAGCCCCAGCATTTT	CASSHVGTADQPQHF
NA	TRBJ2-5	NA	TRBV23-1	TGCGCCAGCAGTCAATCGATAGCCCTTCCTATTGGGACCCAGTACTTC	CASSQSIALPIGTQYF
TRBD1	TRBJ2-1	NA	TRBV30	TGTGCCTGGATAATGGACAGGGGGGATGAGCAGTTCTTC	CAWIMDRGDEQFF
TRBD1	TRBJ2-3	once	TRBV24-1	TGTGCCACCAGTGATCAAACTAGGGGGCTCACAGATACGCAGTATTTT	CATSDQTRGLTDTQYF
TRBD2	TRBJ2-3	NA	TRBV30	TGTGCTCGGGGGACTAGCGGGGTGGCAGATACGCAGTATTTT	CARGTSGVADTQYF
TRBD1	TRBJ1-1	NA	TRBV11-2	TGTGCCAGCAGCTTTGGGACAGGGGGCTCCAGGAACACTGAAGCTTTCTTT	CASSFGTGGSRNTEAFF
NA	TRBJ2-1	NA	TRBV6-1	TGTGCCAGCAGTGAAGCGCTAGGGACTCCTACGTCCGAGCAGTTCTTC	CASSEALGTPTSEQFF
TRBD1	TRBJ1-5	NA	TRBV3-1/TRBV3-2	TGTGCCAGCAGCCAAGGGGACAGTGGAAATCAGCCCCAGCATTTT	CASSQGDSGNQPQHF
NA	TRBJ1-1	NA	TRBV15	TGTGCCACCAGCACCTCCGGAGGGGGAGGGAGAACTGAAGCTTTCTTT	CATSTSGGGGRTEAFF
TRBD1	TRBJ1-2	NA	TRBV11-2	TGTGCCAGCAGTCCAGGGACAGGCTGGGCCTATGGCTACACCTTC	CASSPGTGWAYGYTF
NA	TRBJ1-1	NA	TRBV18	TGTGCCAGCTCACCCGGTTATCTCACTGAAGCTTTCTTT	CASSPGYLTEAFF
NA	TRBJ1-2	NA	TRBV29-1	TGCAGCGCCCGAGGGTCTACCTCGGGCTATGGCTACACCTTC	CSARGSTSGYGYTF
TRBD2	TRBJ2-7	NA	TRBV13	TGTGCCAGCAGCCCCCGTGGGGGGGGTTCTCCTTCATCCTACGAGCAGTACTTC	CASSPRGGGSPSSYEQYF
TRBD1	TRBJ1-6	NA	TRBV5-1	TGCGCCAGCCGGAGACAGGGGAATTCACCCCTCCACTTT	CASRRQGNSPLHF
NA	TRBJ1-1	NA	TRBV5-1	TGCGCCAGCAGCTTGGAAGGGAGTGAAGCTTTCTTT	CASSLEGSEAFF
TRBD1	TRBJ1-4	NA	TRBV30	TGTGCCTGGAGTAGGCAGGGGGCTCCGAAACTGTTTTTT	CAWSRQGAPKLFF
NA	TRBJ2-2	once	TRBV6-5	TGTGCCAGCAGTTACTTTACGAACACCGGGGAGCTGTTTTTT	CASSYFTNTGELFF
TRBD1	TRBJ2-3	NA	TRBV19	TGTGCCAGCGGAACCGGGACAGACACAGATACGCAGTATTTT	CASGTGTDTDTQYF
TRBD1	TRBJ1-2	NA	TRBV5-1	TGCGCCAGCAGCTCGGACAGGGTCGACTATGGCTACACCTTC	CASSSDRVDYGYTF